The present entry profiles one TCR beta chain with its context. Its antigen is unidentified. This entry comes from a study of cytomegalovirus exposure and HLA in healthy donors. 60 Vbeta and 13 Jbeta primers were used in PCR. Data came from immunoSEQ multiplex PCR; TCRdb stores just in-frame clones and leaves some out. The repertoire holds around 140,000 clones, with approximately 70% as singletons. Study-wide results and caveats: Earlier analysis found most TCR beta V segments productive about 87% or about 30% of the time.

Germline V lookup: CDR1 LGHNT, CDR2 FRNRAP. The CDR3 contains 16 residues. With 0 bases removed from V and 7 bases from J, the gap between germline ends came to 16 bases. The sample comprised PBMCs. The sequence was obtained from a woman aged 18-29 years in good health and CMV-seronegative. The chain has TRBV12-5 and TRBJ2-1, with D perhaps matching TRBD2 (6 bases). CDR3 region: CASGLVVASVTNEQFF. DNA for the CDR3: TGTGCTAGTGGTTTGGTAGTAGCTAGCGTTACTAATGAGCAGTTCTTC. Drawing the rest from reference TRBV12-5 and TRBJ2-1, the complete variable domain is DARVTQTPRHKVTEMGQEVTMRCQPILGHNTVFWYRQTMMQGLELLAYFRNRAPLDDSGMPKDRFSAEMPDATLATLKIQPSEPRDSAVYFCASGLVVASVTNEQFFGPGTRLTVL.